This is a list of T cell receptor beta chains from one sample in a study of shared clonotypes between healthy human individuals. Sequenced by immunoSEQ multiplex PCR; TCRdb stores in-frame clones only, minus some. The sample consists of around 1.9 million clones, 90% to 95% of them appearing once. What was sequenced was naive CD8+ T cells from PBMCs. The receptors derive from a young man in good health. Some clones in this sample may be carry-over from other donors' samples. CDR3s include the opening cysteine and the closing phenylalanine or tryptophan. The D gene is left open where the match is weak. Only part of the rows carry a size: once, few, many, or a class if the clone is expanded.

D gene | clone size | J gene | V gene | CDR3 protein | CDR3 DNA
- | once | TRBJ1-1 | TRBV5-4 | CASSMTANTEAFF | TGTGCCAGCAGCATGACTGCTAACACTGAAGCTTTCTTT
- | - | TRBJ2-1 | TRBV7-9 | CASSLPLMGVNNEQFF | TGTGCCAGCAGCTTACCCCTGATGGGGGTAAATAATGAGCAGTTCTTC
TRBD2 | - | TRBJ2-1 | TRBV27 | CASSPLGLAGGNEQFF | TGTGCCAGCAGTCCCCTAGGACTAGCGGGAGGAAATGAGCAGTTCTTC
- | - | TRBJ2-7 | TRBV11-2 | CASSLTPSSYEQYF | TGTGCCAGCAGCTTAACCCCATCCAGCTACGAGCAGTACTTC
TRBD1 | - | TRBJ2-7 | TRBV27 | CASSALPDRAYEQYF | TGTGCCAGCAGTGCCCTTCCGGACAGGGCCTACGAGCAGTACTTC
TRBD1 | - | TRBJ1-2 | TRBV9 | CASSPGQGMGLDGYTF | TGTGCCAGCAGCCCCGGACAGGGAATGGGTCTAGATGGCTACACCTTC
- | - | TRBJ2-4 | TRBV28 | CASSLFSGVQYF | TGTGCCAGCAGTTTATTTAGTGGGGTTCAGTACTTC
- | - | TRBJ1-5 | TRBV2 | CASSEIGSSNQPQHF | TGTGCCAGCAGTGAAATCGGGAGTAGCAATCAGCCCCAGCATTTT
- | - | TRBJ2-3 | TRBV9 | CASSGRDGSTDTQYF | TGTGCCAGCAGCGGACGGGACGGGAGCACAGATACGCAGTATTTT
- | - | TRBJ2-2 | TRBV27 | CASGFTQGGGGELFF | TGTGCCAGCGGATTCACACAGGGCGGCGGCGGGGAGCTGTTTTTT
TRBD1 | - | TRBJ1-2 | TRBV10-3 | CAISEPHPDRAGYGYTF | TGTGCCATCAGTGAGCCTCACCCGGACAGGGCGGGCTATGGCTACACCTTC
- | - | TRBJ2-4 | TRBV7-2 | CASSLPPGAVQYF | TGTGCCAGCAGCTTACCTCCAGGGGCAGTTCAGTACTTC
- | - | TRBJ2-7 | TRBV27 | CASSPSSGVHPYEQYF | TGTGCCAGCAGCCCTAGCTCAGGGGTTCATCCCTACGAGCAGTACTTC
- | - | TRBJ2-7 | TRBV21-1 | CASSKENKVTDEQYF | TGTGCCAGCAGCAAAGAGAATAAGGTAACAGACGAGCAGTACTTC
- | - | TRBJ2-7 | TRBV28 | CASSDLQGVAYEQYF | TGTGCCAGCAGTGACCTACAGGGTGTCGCCTACGAGCAGTACTTC
TRBD2 | - | TRBJ2-3 | TRBV18 | CASASTGTSVTDTQYF | TGTGCCAGCGCCTCAACCGGGACTAGTGTGACAGATACGCAGTATTTT
- | - | TRBJ2-1 | TRBV7-8 | CASSLESSTYNEQFF | TGTGCCAGCAGCTTGGAGAGTAGCACCTACAATGAGCAGTTCTTC
- | - | TRBJ2-1 | TRBV4-3 | CASSQEGQSSYNEQFF | TGCGCCAGCAGCCAAGAGGGCCAGAGCTCCTACAATGAGCAGTTCTTC
- | few | TRBJ2-2 | TRBV7-9 | CASSPDRNTGELFF | TGTGCCAGCAGCCCGGACAGGAACACCGGGGAGCTGTTTTTT
TRBD1 | - | TRBJ1-1 | TRBV5-1 | CASSWRQGITNTEAFF | TGCGCCAGCAGCTGGCGACAGGGGATAACGAACACTGAAGCTTTCTTT
TRBD1 | - | TRBJ2-7 | TRBV28 | CASREDRGPYEQYF | TGTGCCAGCAGGGAAGACAGGGGGCCCTACGAGCAGTACTTC
- | - | TRBJ1-5 | TRBV5-1 | CASSLGIGGLGQPQHF | TGCGCCAGCAGCTTGGGTATCGGGGGATTGGGCCAGCCCCAGCATTTT
- | once | TRBJ1-2 | TRBV5-1 | CASSSVQSKAIGYTF | TGCGCCAGCAGCTCAGTACAGAGTAAGGCGATTGGCTACACCTTC
- | - | TRBJ2-7 | TRBV28 | CASSSSHEQYF | TGTGCCAGCAGTTCATCCCACGAGCAGTACTTC
- | - | TRBJ1-2 | TRBV9 | CASSAAGGRANYGYTF | TGTGCCAGCAGTGCAGCGGGGGGCCGAGCTAACTATGGCTACACCTTC